This is a list of T cell receptor beta chains from one sample in a study of breast tumors, draining lymph nodes, adjacent tissues. MiXCR was run by TCRdb on the multiplex PCR reads, yielding one entry per CDR3 protein. This table has over 200,000 distinct CDR3 sequences, around 32% appearing once. The specimen sequenced was axillary lymph node tissue. These receptors originate from a female donor with breast cancer. Some clones in this sample may be carry-over from other donors' samples. Each CDR3 is given without its conserved first and last residue. The D gene is left open where the match is weak. The size of a clone is reported for some rows only, either as once, few or many, or as a class for expanded clones.

cdr3_aa d_call v_call cdr3_length clone_size j_call
ASSLAGRGPSPLH TRBD1 TRBV7-8 13 many TRBJ1-6
ASRRQGYGNTIY TRBD1 TRBV6-1 12 - TRBJ1-3
SARDRAEAF - TRBV20-1 9 - TRBJ1-1
ASSKGLAQPGELF TRBD2 TRBV6-1 13 - TRBJ2-2
ASSTTAITNEKLF - TRBV19 13 many TRBJ1-4
ASSNQGGGNTVY TRBD1 TRBV13 12 - TRBJ1-3
ATRGRGTNYGYT - TRBV24-1 12 many TRBJ1-2
ASSYRTGVQETQY TRBD1 TRBV5-6 13 many TRBJ2-5
ASSDPRDRANQPQH TRBD1 TRBV25-1 14 - TRBJ1-5
ASSTRLAEGETQY TRBD2 TRBV11-1 13 many TRBJ2-5
ASSNGAGNTYEQY TRBD2 TRBV7-9 13 many TRBJ2-7
SARASRTGFTEAF TRBD1 TRBV20-1 13 few TRBJ1-1
ASSTQREGNEQF TRBD2 TRBV4-1 12 - TRBJ2-1
ASSLAGGERNEQF TRBD2 TRBV12-3/TRBV12-4 13 many TRBJ2-1
ASSYRAGAYEKLF - TRBV6-5 13 many TRBJ1-4
SVPKGADGLT TRBD1 TRBV20-1 10 once TRBJ2-6
SVYRDYGYT - TRBV29-1 9 - TRBJ1-2
ASSEAVGTSGRSRRETQY TRBD2 TRBV2 18 many TRBJ2-5
SAPAGSSYNEQF TRBD2 TRBV20-1 12 - TRBJ2-1
ASSSNSGTQETQY TRBD2 TRBV7-6 13 many TRBJ2-5
ASSHPLGTSPRQETQY TRBD2 TRBV6-6 16 - TRBJ2-5
SAREGSGATQPQH - TRBV20-1 13 - TRBJ1-5
ASIPGDKFGQPQH - TRBV6-6 13 - TRBJ1-5
ASSRSATNEKLF - TRBV19 12 many TRBJ1-4
SAYIRSSYNEQF - TRBV29-1 12 - TRBJ2-1
ASSFPVLAGRETQC TRBD2 TRBV7-9 14 many TRBJ2-5
SARDRAGTSGRAGYNEQF TRBD2 TRBV20-1 18 many TRBJ2-1
ASRGQGAYNSPHH TRBD1 TRBV9 13 - TRBJ1-6
ASSFGLAGYEQY TRBD2 TRBV5-8 12 many TRBJ2-7
ASSAHSGGTAFTDTQY TRBD2 TRBV9 16 - TRBJ2-3
ASSSIWGDEQY - TRBV7-2 11 many TRBJ2-7
ASSFGYTGELF - TRBV12-3/TRBV12-4 11 many TRBJ2-2
ASTLGSERTDTQY - TRBV2 13 - TRBJ2-3